The 18 T cell receptor beta chains reported below all come from one sample, sequenced in a study of blood T cell repertoires in COVID-19. Profiling relied on immunoSEQ multiplex PCR, and the TCRdb table lists in-frame clones only, not all of them. The sample carries some 190,000 clones, approximately 85% recorded once. Sequenced: peripheral blood. The receptors derive from an elderly man with COVID-19, enrolled during active disease.

This chain links TRBV9 with TRBJ1-1, with D unclear. Germline lookup yields CDR1 SGDLS and CDR2 YYNGEE. V was trimmed by 0 bases and J by 4 bases, leaving 10 bases between them. This CDR3 contains 14 residues. CDR3 loop: CASSVGTRGTEAFF. Here the CDR3 DNA reads TGTGCCAGCAGCGTAGGGACCCGGGGCACTGAAGCTTTCTTT.

This chain joins TRBV27 and TRBJ1-6; 10 bases align to TRBD1. Germline V gene lookup returns CDR1 MNHEY and CDR2 SMNVEV (reference sequence). V shed 6 bases and J 6 bases; nucleotides not matched to a gene: 5. The CDR3 has 15 amino acids. The CDR3: CASRAGTGVNSPLHF. As DNA, the CDR3 is TGTGCCAGCAGGGCCGGGACAGGGGTTAATTCACCCCTCCACTTT.

This clone has a handful of counts. The V gene is TRBV5-8, the J gene TRBJ1-1; TRBD1 agrees at 10 bases. V lost 1 base and J lost 2; bases outside the gene matches: 5. The CDR3 is 16 amino acids. The germline V gene encodes CDR1 SGHTS and CDR2 YDEGEE. The CDR3 protein is CASSLPGQGGNTEAFF. The CDR3 DNA reads TGTGCCAGCAGCTTGCCCGGACAGGGGGGAAACACTGAAGCTTTCTTT.

The chain uses TRBV7-2 and TRBJ2-1, with TRBD2 identical over 7 bases. The germline gives CDR1 SGHTA, CDR2 FQGNSA. The CDR3 loop spans 15 amino acids. V lost 1 base and J lost 12; bases outside the gene matches: 12. In DNA form, the CDR3 reads TGTGCCAGCAGCTTAGTTGTGGTCGGGACTACGGTGCAGTTCTTC. Amino acid sequence: CASSLVVVGTTVQFF.

V is TRBV28 and J is TRBJ1-2; D is ambiguous. The CDR3 extends over 11 amino acids. Germline CDR1 MDHEN, CDR2 SYDVKM. V was clipped by 5 bases and J by 4 bases, with 5 bases between them. The CDR3, as DNA: TGTGCCAGCAGTGCAGTCTATGGCTACACCTTC. This sequence encodes CASSAVYGYTF.

This clone was recorded a few times. The V gene is TRBV5-1, the J gene TRBJ2-5; tentatively, D is TRBD2 (7 bases). The germline gives CDR1 SGHRS, CDR2 YFSETQ. V lost 4 bases and J 1 base, leaving 17 bases between the germline ends. This CDR3 has 16 amino acids. The CDR3 region has the DNA TGCGCCAGCAGCCATTTTGCGGGGGCGGGCCAAGAGACCCAGTACTTC. Translating gives CASSHFAGAGQETQYF. Full variable domain (outside the CDR3, taken from reference TRBV5-1 and TRBJ2-5): KAGVTQTPRYLIKTRGQQVTLSCSPISGHRSVSWYQQTPGQGLQFLFEYFSETQRNKGNFPGRFSGRQFSNSRSEMNVSTLELGDSALYLCASSHFAGAGQETQYFGPGTRLLVL.

V is TRBV11-3 and J is TRBJ2-7; the D gene is possibly TRBD2 (6 bases). The CDR3 has 17 amino acids. Trimming pared 5 bases from V and 2 bases from J, leaving 22 bases between. Germline-derived CDR1 and CDR2 are SGHNT and YENEEA. This CDR3 is CASSNSLAGGHPYEQYF. The DNA for the CDR3 is TGTGCCAGCAGCAATAGTCTGGCCGGGGGTCATCCCTACGAGCAGTACTTC.

The genes are TRBV7-8 and TRBJ2-3; D perhaps matches TRBD2 (7 bases). With 6 bases removed from V and 4 bases from J, the gap between germline ends came to 20 bases. Germline V gene sequence: CDR1 SGHVS, CDR2 FQNEAQ. The CDR3 is made up of 16 amino acids. CDR3 coding DNA: TGTGCCAGCAGTCAGAGGGGGGGCCGTTCCCCAGATACGCAGTATTTT. It specifies CASSQRGGRSPDTQYF.

The V and J genes are TRBV6-5 and TRBJ2-4; perhaps TRBD1 as D (6 bases). The CDR3 has 15 residues. V lost 6 bases, J lost 0 bases, and 12 bases lay in between. From germline, CDR1 is MNHEY and CDR2 SVGAGI. The CDR3 nucleotides read TGTGCCAGCAGACGACAGGCGGCAGCCAAAAACATTCAGTACTTC. It yields the protein CASRRQAAAKNIQYF.

The chain has TRBV20-1 and TRBJ1-2; the D gene is possibly TRBD1 (6 bases). The CDR3 consists of 11 residues. The germline gives CDR1 DFQATT, CDR2 SNEGSKA (reference sequence). Deletions cut 5 bases from V and 6 bases from J, with 10 bases between. CDR3 DNA sequence: TGCAGTGCTCAAACAGGGAATGGCTACACCTTC. Its protein is CSAQTGNGYTF.

The CDR3 coding sequence is TGCAGCGTTGAACGGGGATGGACAGGGGGCGTTAGCTATGGCTACACCTTC. It codes for CSVERGWTGGVSYGYTF. The chain combines TRBV29-1 with TRBJ1-2, with 11 bases identical to TRBD1. CDR3 length equals 17 residues. Germline values: CDR1 SQVTM, CDR2 ANQGSEA. J was trimmed by 4 bases and V by 2 bases; bases with no gene match: 12.

The chain has TRBV29-1 and TRBJ2-7, with 10 bases fitting TRBD2. Germline-derived CDR1 and CDR2 are SQVTM and ANQGSEA. The CDR3 runs 13 residues. V shed 6 bases, J shed 4 bases, and the junction held 6 bases outside the gene matches. Written as DNA, the CDR3 is TGCAGCGTCTTAGCGGGGGGCCTTTACGAGCAGTACTTC. Its protein is CSVLAGGLYEQYF.

J is TRBJ1-3 and V is TRBV6-1; D gene uncertain. The CDR3 covers 14 residues. In germline, CDR1 is MNHNS, CDR2 SASEGT. The V end was cut by 5 bases, the J end by 0 bases, with 8 bases between. CDR3 bases: TGTGCCAGCAGTTCGCCCTACTCTGGAAACACCATATATTTT. Translating gives CASSSPYSGNTIYF.

V and J are TRBV6-2 or TRBV6-3 and TRBJ1-4; TRBD1 might be the D (6 bases). V was pared by 5 bases and J by 10 bases, with 17 bases between. The CDR3 runs 14 residues. The germline CDR1 and CDR2 sequences are MNHEY and SVGEGT. CDR3 amino acids: CASSRPDSGLKLFF. The CDR3 DNA reads TGTGCCAGCAGTCGCCCGGACAGCGGACTAAAACTGTTTTTT.

The chain carries TRBV27 and TRBJ1-4; the match to TRBD1 covers 8 bases. The trim removed 4 bases at V and 4 bases at J, leaving 8 bases unmatched. The CDR3 consists of 16 residues. Germline V gene data show CDR1 as MNHEY and CDR2 as SMNVEV (reference sequence). As DNA, the CDR3 is TGTGCCAGCAGTTCTTGGACAGGGAGAGTTAATGAAAAACTGTTTTTT. The encoded protein is CASSSWTGRVNEKLFF. The full variable domain, with the rest looked up from reference TRBV27 and TRBJ1-4, is EAQVTQNPRYLITVTGKKLTVTCSQNMNHEYMSWYRQDPGLGLRQIYYSMNVEVTDKGDVPEGYKVSRKEKRNFPLILESPSPNQTSLYFCASSSWTGRVNEKLFFGSGTQLSVL.

The chain carries TRBV19 and TRBJ2-1; TRBD2 might be the D (7 bases). This CDR3 has 11 amino acids. Germline V gives CDR1 LNHDA, CDR2 SQIVND (reference sequence). V was cut by 11 bases and J by 8 bases, with 13 bases left in between. CDR3 sequence: CAAWGGYEQFF. DNA for the CDR3: TGTGCCGCCTGGGGGGGCTATGAGCAGTTCTTC. Full variable domain (remainder filled in from reference TRBV19 and TRBJ2-1): DGGITQSPKYLFRKEGQNVTLSCEQNLNHDAMYWYRQDPGQGLRLIYYSQIVNDFQKGDIAEGYSVSREKKESFPLTVTSAQKNPTAFYLCAAWGGYEQFFGPGTRLTVL.

This sequence joins TRBV6-5 and TRBJ1-4; a possible D gene is TRBD1 (6 bases). Germline CDR1 MNHEY, CDR2 SVGAGI. There are 14 residues in the CDR3. V was trimmed by 7 bases and J by 3 bases, leaving 12 bases between them. The CDR3 DNA is TGTGCCAGCAAGGGGGGGGACCCTAATGAAAAACTGTTTTTT. This codes for CASKGGDPNEKLFF.

The chain uses TRBV9 and TRBJ2-6; the D is unclear. CDR1 SGDLS and CDR2 YYNGEE come from the germline V gene. This CDR3 is built from 15 residues. With 0 bases removed from V and 4 bases from J, the gap between germline ends came to 8 bases. In DNA, the CDR3 is TGTGCCAGCAGCGTAGGAGACACGGGGGCCAACGTCCTGACTTTC. It codes for CASSVGDTGANVLTF.